This is a list of T cell receptor beta chains from one sample in a study of T cells in Graves' hyperthyroidism and ophthalmopathy. MiXCR, applied by TCRdb to the multiplex PCR reads, yields one record per CDR3 protein. Of 200,000 to 250,000 distinct CDR3 sequences listed, about 25% were seen once; the top ten hold around 40%. The source material was blood. Receptors originate from a woman in her thirties or forties with Graves' ophthalmopathy. Each CDR3 is given with its conserved first and last residue. A D gene is named only where the DNA matches it firmly. Clone size, where shown, is once, few, many, or a class for clones that have expanded.

j_gene: TRBJ2-2
d_gene: TRBD2
v_gene: TRBV6-2/TRBV6-3
abundance: .
CDR3aa: CASSKKREVTGELFF
CDR3nt: TGTGCCAGCAGTAAGAAGCGGGAGGTAACCGGGGAGCTGTTTTTT

j_gene: TRBJ2-1
d_gene: TRBD2
v_gene: TRBV27
abundance: many
CDR3aa: CASSKGLAGYNEQFF
CDR3nt: TGTGCCAGCAGTAAGGGACTAGCGGGTTACAATGAGCAGTTCTTC

j_gene: TRBJ2-7
d_gene: TRBD2
v_gene: TRBV12-3/TRBV12-4
abundance: .
CDR3aa: CASSFQREVVEQYF
CDR3nt: TGTGCCAGCAGTTTCCAGCGGGAGGTTGTCGAGCAGTACTTC

j_gene: TRBJ2-7
d_gene: .
v_gene: TRBV9
abundance: many
CDR3aa: CASSGDNSYEQYF
CDR3nt: TGTGCCAGCAGCGGGGACAACTCCTACGAGCAGTACTTC

j_gene: TRBJ2-5
d_gene: .
v_gene: TRBV27
abundance: .
CDR3aa: CASSPIGRQETQYF
CDR3nt: TGTGCCAGCAGTCCCATCGGACGACAAGAGACCCAGTACTTC

j_gene: TRBJ2-2
d_gene: TRBD2
v_gene: TRBV7-2
abundance: many
CDR3aa: CASSSAASGTGELFF
CDR3nt: TGTGCCAGCAGCTCTGCGGCTAGCGGGACCGGGGAGCTGTTTTTT

j_gene: TRBJ1-1
d_gene: .
v_gene: TRBV30
abundance: many
CDR3aa: CAWSYAGGTEAFF
CDR3nt: TGTGCCTGGAGTTATGCGGGGGGCACTGAAGCTTTCTTT

j_gene: TRBJ1-2
d_gene: .
v_gene: TRBV30
abundance: many
CDR3aa: CAWTESRAGYGYTF
CDR3nt: TGTGCCTGGACCGAGTCAAGGGCTGGCTATGGCTACACCTTC

j_gene: TRBJ1-2
d_gene: .
v_gene: TRBV28
abundance: many
CDR3aa: CASSLHPLQRTNYGYTF
CDR3nt: TGTGCCAGCAGTTTACACCCCCTACAGAGAACTAACTATGGCTACACCTTC

j_gene: TRBJ2-5
d_gene: .
v_gene: TRBV7-9
abundance: .
CDR3aa: CASSPGATIQETQYF
CDR3nt: TGTGCCAGCAGTCCGGGGGCAACGATCCAAGAGACCCAGTACTTC

j_gene: TRBJ2-7
d_gene: .
v_gene: TRBV6-2/TRBV6-3
abundance: .
CDR3aa: CASTLTSGPSYEQYF
CDR3nt: TGTGCCAGCACTCTCACTTCCGGGCCCTCCTACGAGCAGTACTTC

j_gene: TRBJ2-2
d_gene: TRBD2
v_gene: TRBV7-2
abundance: few
CDR3aa: CASSRGLAGVGELFF
CDR3nt: TGTGCCAGCAGCCGGGGACTAGCGGGAGTGGGGGAGCTGTTTTTT

j_gene: TRBJ2-2
d_gene: .
v_gene: TRBV29-1
abundance: many
CDR3aa: CSVDSTNTGELFF
CDR3nt: TGCAGCGTTGACAGTACGAACACCGGGGAGCTGTTTTTT

j_gene: TRBJ2-7
d_gene: .
v_gene: TRBV6-2/TRBV6-3
abundance: many
CDR3aa: CASSYSFFDTGIPKYEQYF
CDR3nt: TGTGCCAGCAGTTACTCTTTCTTCGACACAGGGATCCCCAAATACGAGCAGTACTTC

j_gene: TRBJ2-7
d_gene: TRBD2
v_gene: TRBV6-1
abundance: .
CDR3aa: CASRHSSGPSSYEQYF
CDR3nt: TGTGCCAGCCGCCACTCTAGCGGGCCTAGCTCCTACGAGCAGTACTTC

j_gene: TRBJ1-1
d_gene: .
v_gene: TRBV6-5
abundance: .
CDR3aa: CASSYFPGHRNGTEAFF
CDR3nt: TGTGCCAGCAGTTACTTTCCGGGACATCGTAACGGCACTGAAGCTTTCTTT

j_gene: TRBJ2-7
d_gene: .
v_gene: TRBV27
abundance: .
CDR3aa: CASSLSTGGVYEQYF
CDR3nt: TGTGCCAGCAGTTTATCGACTGGGGGCGTATACGAGCAGTACTTC

j_gene: TRBJ1-5
d_gene: .
v_gene: TRBV12-3/TRBV12-4
abundance: few
CDR3aa: CASSPLVGGTANQPQHF
CDR3nt: TGTGCCAGCAGTCCACTCGTGGGGGGAACGGCAAATCAGCCCCAGCATTTT

j_gene: TRBJ2-7
d_gene: TRBD1
v_gene: TRBV11-2
abundance: many
CDR3aa: CASSVGTGGGYEQYF
CDR3nt: TGTGCCAGCAGCGTAGGGACAGGGGGCGGATACGAGCAGTACTTC

j_gene: TRBJ2-5
d_gene: .
v_gene: TRBV15
abundance: many
CDR3aa: CATSREASPQETQYF
CDR3nt: TGTGCCACCAGCAGAGAGGCTAGCCCCCAGGAGACCCAGTACTTC

j_gene: TRBJ2-1
d_gene: .
v_gene: TRBV29-1
abundance: .
CDR3aa: CSVVRTSYEQFF
CDR3nt: TGCAGCGTTGTCAGGACAAGCTACGAGCAGTTCTTC

j_gene: TRBJ2-7
d_gene: .
v_gene: TRBV9
abundance: many
CDR3aa: CASSGGTRDEQYF
CDR3nt: TGTGCCAGCAGCGGAGGGACCCGCGACGAGCAGTACTTC

j_gene: TRBJ2-5
d_gene: .
v_gene: TRBV7-8
abundance: .
CDR3aa: CASSSSDGETQYF
CDR3nt: TGTGCCAGCAGCTCCAGTGACGGGGAGACCCAGTACTTC

j_gene: TRBJ2-7
d_gene: TRBD2
v_gene: TRBV7-9
abundance: many
CDR3aa: CASSLDGTSGSEQYF
CDR3nt: TGTGCCAGCAGCTTAGACGGGACTAGCGGGAGTGAGCAGTACTTC